This paragraph reports one T cell receptor (beta chain). The J segment lost 2 bases and the V segment lost 5 bases, leaving 8 bases of the junction unmatched. Germline V gene sequence: CDR1 SGHTA, CDR2 FQGNSA. The CDR3 sequence is 17 residues long. This entry is derived from a study of blood T cell repertoires in COVID-19. Study-level background: The cDNA or gDNA used as material had been derived from T cells, B-cell-depleted T cells, or PBMCs.

Authors' processing steps: Cell counts per sample came from amplifying reference gene primers. The method was immunoSEQ multiplex PCR; TCRdb's version includes in-frame clones alone and lacks a portion of them. V and J calls and clone size follow that table, whereas D and trimming were derived from the DNA. The table has around 110,000 clones, approximately 90% seen once; the top ten hold roughly 1.9%. This TCR was sampled from a human donor with active COVID-19. The donor label of this sample is uncertain. The chain couples TRBV7-2 to TRBJ1-3; 11 bases match TRBD1. The specimen was peripheral blood. Written as DNA, the CDR3 is TGTGCCAGCAGCCCAGTACCGGGACAGGGGGCTGGAAACACCATATATTTT. This sequence encodes CASSPVPGQGAGNTIYF. Drawing the rest from reference TRBV7-2 and TRBJ1-3, the complete variable domain is GAGVSQSPSNKVTEKGKDVELRCDPISGHTALYWYRQSLGQGLEFLIYFQGNSAPDKSGLPSDRFSAERTGGSVSTLTIQRTQQEDSAVYLCASSPVPGQGAGNTIYFGEGSWLTVV.